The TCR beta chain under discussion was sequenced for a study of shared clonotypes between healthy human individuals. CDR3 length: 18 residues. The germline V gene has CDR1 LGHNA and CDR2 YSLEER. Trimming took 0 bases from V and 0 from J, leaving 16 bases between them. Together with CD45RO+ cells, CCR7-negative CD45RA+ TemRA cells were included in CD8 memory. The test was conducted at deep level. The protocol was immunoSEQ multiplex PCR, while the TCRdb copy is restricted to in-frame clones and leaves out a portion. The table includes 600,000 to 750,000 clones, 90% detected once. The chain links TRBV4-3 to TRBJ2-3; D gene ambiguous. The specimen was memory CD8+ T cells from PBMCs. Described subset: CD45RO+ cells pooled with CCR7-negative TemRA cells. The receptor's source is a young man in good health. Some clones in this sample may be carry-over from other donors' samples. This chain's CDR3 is CASSQDLGLPPSTDTQYF. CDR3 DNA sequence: TGCGCCAGCAGCCAAGATCTCGGGCTACCCCCTAGCACAGATACGCAGTATTTT.